One sample yielded the 30 T cell receptor beta chains listed below, sequenced in a study of shared clonotypes between healthy human individuals. TCRdb's copy holds only in-frame clones and misses some; the assay was immunoSEQ multiplex PCR. The table has more than 850,000 clones, 75% to 80% seen once; the top ten hold approximately 0.5%. The sample consisted of memory CD4+ T cells from PBMCs. Regarding subset: CD45RA-negative fraction. The receptors derive from a man between 18 and 35 years old in good health. Some clones in this sample may be carry-over from other donors' samples.

The chain employs TRBV4-1 and TRBJ1-4; 8 positions agree with TRBD1. The germline V gene has CDR1 MGHRA and CDR2 YSYEKL. The CDR3 runs 15 residues. V dropped 4 bases and J dropped 8; count of bases not matched to a gene: 9. This CDR3 reads CASSPGQGGNEKLFF. In DNA, the CDR3 is TGCGCCAGCAGCCCCGGACAGGGAGGAAACGAAAAACTGTTTTTT.

The chain combines TRBV19 with TRBJ2-5, with 9 bases that match TRBD1. With V trimmed by 5 bases and J by 1 base, 11 bases remained unmatched. From germline, CDR1 is LNHDA and CDR2 SQIVND (reference sequence). The CDR3 runs 17 residues. The CDR3, as DNA: TGTGCCAGTAGTTCCGGGACAGGGACACCTTCCCAAGAGACCCAGTACTTC. As protein: CASSSGTGTPSQETQYF.

The rearrangement joins TRBV2 to TRBJ1-5; D is uncertain. Germline lookup yields CDR1 SNHLY and CDR2 FYNNEI. Trimming removed 2 bases from V and 4 bases from J, with 9 bases in between. The CDR3 length is 14 residues. CDR3 loop: CASSERAINQPQHF. The CDR3 nucleotides read TGTGCCAGCAGTGAAAGGGCCATTAATCAGCCCCAGCATTTT.

V and J are TRBV7-2 and TRBJ2-3, with a possible D match to TRBD2 (6 bases). The length of the CDR3 is 14 residues. Germline CDR1 SGHTA, CDR2 FQGNSA. The V end was cut by 2 bases, the J end by 2 bases, with 8 bases between. CDR3: CASSLTGDTDTQYF. In DNA, the CDR3 is TGTGCCAGCAGCTTAACGGGGGACACAGATACGCAGTATTTT.

This clone was recorded many times. This same CDR3 is encoded by further DNA sequences in the sample. The chain couples TRBV5-5 to TRBJ2-7; D may be TRBD1 (6 bases). V was pared by 2 bases and J by 0 bases, with 9 bases between. The CDR3 is 14 residues long. Germline lookup yields CDR1 SGHKS and CDR2 YYEKEE (reference sequence). Written as DNA, the CDR3 is TGTGCCAGCAGCTTACGGGACAACTCCTACGAGCAGTACTTC. Translation gives CASSLRDNSYEQYF.

The V gene is TRBV2, the J gene TRBJ2-7; D remains ambiguous. V was trimmed by 1 base and J by 6 bases, leaving 13 bases between them. Per the germline V gene, CDR1 is SNHLY and CDR2 is FYNNEI. The CDR3 runs 14 residues. CDR3 in amino acids: CASSEDGRISEQYF. DNA of the CDR3: TGTGCCAGCAGTGAAGACGGTAGGATAAGCGAGCAGTACTTC.

This clone appeared a few times. V is TRBV4-1 and J is TRBJ1-1, with D perhaps TRBD1 (6 bases). CDR1 is MGHRA, CDR2 YSYEKL, per germline. With 1 base removed from V and 10 bases from J, the gap between germline ends came to 19 bases. The CDR3 spans 15 residues. CDR3 sequence reads: CASSQAQGRVNGAFF. The CDR3 coding sequence is TGCGCCAGCAGCCAAGCGCAGGGGAGGGTTAATGGAGCTTTCTTT.

This clone turned up a few times. The V call is TRBV7-9, the J call TRBJ2-2; D not resolved. The ends were cut back, 1 base at V and 4 bases at J, with 13 bases in the middle. This CDR3 spans 16 amino acids. Germline-derived CDR1 and CDR2 are SEHNR and FQNEAQ (reference sequence). The CDR3 loop is CASSLGLELSTGELFF. CDR3 DNA: TGTGCCAGCAGCTTAGGATTGGAGCTGAGCACCGGGGAGCTGTTTTTT.

The chain combines TRBV5-6 with TRBJ2-1; D is perhaps TRBD2 (6 bases). V was pared by 2 bases and J by 2 bases, with 14 bases between. The CDR3 is 16 amino acids. Germline-derived CDR1 and CDR2 are SGHDT and YYEEEE. The CDR3 loop reads CASSLWTGVAYNEQFF. CDR3 sequence (DNA): TGTGCCAGCAGCTTATGGACGGGAGTGGCCTACAATGAGCAGTTCTTC.

This clone was found many times. The chain combines TRBV5-1 with TRBJ2-5; 7 bases agree with TRBD1. The CDR3 loop spans 13 amino acids. With V trimmed by 7 bases and J by 0 bases, 3 bases remained unmatched. CDR1 is SGHRS, CDR2 YFSETQ, per germline. CDR3 DNA: TGCGCCAGCCACAGGGGCCACCAAGAGACCCAGTACTTC. Translated: CASHRGHQETQYF.

This chain uses TRBV6-6 with TRBJ1-5; 9 bases match TRBD1. Unmatched junction bases numbered 5, after V lost 5 bases and J lost 6 bases. CDR1 is MNHNY, CDR2 SVGAGI, per germline (reference sequence). The CDR3 runs to 14 residues. The CDR3 DNA follows: TGTGCCAGCAGTCCGGACAGGGGAAGTCAGCCCCAGCATTTT. This gives the protein CASSPDRGSQPQHF.

J is TRBJ2-2 and V is TRBV18, with 7 positions matching TRBD1. The V gene end was trimmed by 3 bases and the J gene end by 1 base; junction bases not matched to a gene: 5. The CDR3 has 16 residues. The germline CDR1 and CDR2 sequences are KGHSH and LQKENI. The CDR3 DNA is TGTGCCAGCTCACCGGGACAGTTATGGAACACCGGGGAGCTGTTTTTT. Amino acids: CASSPGQLWNTGELFF.

The chain is built from TRBV5-8 and TRBJ2-7; 8 bases are shared with TRBD2. V dropped 1 base and J dropped 1; count of bases not matched to a gene: 10. The V gene's germline CDR1 is SGHTS and CDR2 YDEGEE. The CDR3 covers 17 residues. In DNA form, the CDR3 reads TGTGCCAGCAGCTTGTATCGCTCTAGCGGGTATTCCTACGAGCAGTACTTC. It is translated as CASSLYRSSGYSYEQYF.

This clone appeared a single time. This sequence joins TRBV13 and TRBJ2-1, with D perhaps TRBD1 (6 bases). This CDR3 region has 12 residues. The V end was cut by 5 bases, the J end by 7 bases, with 9 bases between. CDR1 and CDR2 (germline): PRHDT, FYEKMQ (reference sequence). The CDR3 DNA reads TGTGCCAGCAGCCCCCAGGGGAATGAGCAGTTCTTC. It is translated as CASSPQGNEQFF.

The V gene is TRBV2, the J gene TRBJ2-3; D is possibly TRBD2 (6 bases). Trimming left V 5 bases short and J 11 bases short, with 14 bases between. Germline loops: CDR1 SNHLY, CDR2 FYNNEI. This CDR3 has 12 amino acids. The CDR3 reads CASSRDLALQYF. The CDR3 DNA reads as TGTGCCAGCAGTCGGGACCTAGCGCTGCAGTATTTT.

In this sample, this clone turned up a few times. The chain employs TRBV29-1 and TRBJ1-5; D gene unclear. Germline CDR1 SQVTM, CDR2 ANQGSEA. V shed 7 bases and J shed 4 bases, with 11 bases lying between them. This CDR3 is 12 amino acids long. CDR3 residues: CSAGQRNQPQHF. The CDR3 DNA follows: TGCAGCGCTGGTCAGAGAAATCAGCCCCAGCATTTT. The full variable domain, completed using reference TRBV29-1 and TRBJ1-5, is SAVISQKPSRDICQRGTSLTIQCQVDSQVTMMFWYRQQPGQSLTLIATANQGSEATYESGFVIDKFPISRPNLTFSTLTVSNMSPEDSSIYLCSAGQRNQPQHFGDGTRLSIL.

This sequence joins TRBV19 and TRBJ2-5; D perhaps matches TRBD2 (5 bases). V lost 10 bases and J 5 bases, leaving 17 bases between the germline ends. Per the germline V gene, CDR1 is LNHDA and CDR2 is SQIVND (reference sequence). The CDR3 spans 13 residues. The CDR3 region has the DNA TGTGCCACCCGGACGGGATCAAGCGAGACCCAGTACTTC. This encodes CATRTGSSETQYF.

This clone has a handful of counts. The rearrangement joins TRBV9 to TRBJ1-5; TRBD1 agrees at 7 bases. The germline V gene has CDR1 SGDLS and CDR2 YYNGEE. CDR3 length: 14 residues. The V gene end was trimmed by 2 bases and the J gene end by 5 bases; junction bases not matched to a gene: 4. The chain's CDR3 is CASSVVQGYQPQHF. The CDR3 coding sequence is TGTGCCAGCAGCGTCGTACAGGGGTATCAGCCCCAGCATTTT.

The J gene is TRBJ1-1, the V gene TRBV9; D is perhaps TRBD1 (6 bases). The CDR3 runs 15 residues. CDR1 and CDR2 from the germline V gene are SGDLS and YYNGEE. The V gene lost 0 bases and the J gene lost 1 base, with 10 bases spanning the gap. CDR3 sequence: CASSVGGQKNTEAFF. For the CDR3, the DNA is TGTGCCAGCAGCGTAGGGGGGCAGAAGAACACTGAAGCTTTCTTT.

CDR3 sequence reads: CASGLSSGLPAIGEQFF. CDR3 in DNA: TGTGCTAGTGGTTTGTCGTCGGGACTACCGGCGATCGGGGAGCAGTTCTTC. The chain recombines TRBV12-5 with TRBJ2-1, with TRBD2 identical over 7 bases. The CDR3 length is 17 residues. With V trimmed by 2 bases and J by 10 bases, 17 bases remained unmatched. CDR1 and CDR2 from the germline V gene are LGHNT and FRNRAP. The whole variable domain, remainder taken from reference TRBV12-5 and TRBJ2-1, is DARVTQTPRHKVTEMGQEVTMRCQPILGHNTVFWYRQTMMQGLELLAYFRNRAPLDDSGMPKDRFSAEMPDATLATLKIQPSEPRDSAVYFCASGLSSGLPAIGEQFFGPGTRLTVL.

The CDR3 DNA reads TGTGCCAGAAGACAGGGACTCTATGGCTACACCTTC. Its protein product is CARRQGLYGYTF. This rearrangement joins TRBV25-1 to TRBJ1-2; 7 bases line up with TRBD1. Per the germline V gene, CDR1 is MGHDK and CDR2 is SYGVNS. Trimming took 9 bases from V and 4 from J; bases not matched to a gene: 5. This CDR3 has 12 residues.

This clone occurred a few times. The chain carries TRBV4-2 and TRBJ2-3; 12 nucleotides line up with TRBD1. Germline V gene lookup returns CDR1 LGHNA and CDR2 YNFKEQ. The CDR3 runs 15 residues. The trim removed 8 bases at V and 3 bases at J, leaving 6 bases unmatched. The CDR3 here is CASGDRGLSTDTQYF. CDR3 bases: TGTGCCAGCGGGGACAGGGGGCTAAGTACAGATACGCAGTATTTT.

The genes are TRBV18 and TRBJ2-3, with 8 bases aligning to TRBD2. V was clipped by 0 bases and J by 8 bases; unmatched bases: 10. This CDR3 is built from 16 residues. From germline, CDR1 is KGHSH and CDR2 LQKENI. This CDR3 reads CASSPPSGLVSSTQYF. The CDR3 nucleotides read TGTGCCAGCTCACCACCTTCGGGACTAGTATCCAGTACGCAGTATTTT. Together with reference TRBV18 and TRBJ2-3, the CDR3 gives the full variable domain: NAGVMQNPRHLVRRRGQEARLRCSPMKGHSHVYWYRQLPEEGLKFMVYLQKENIIDESGMPKERFSAEFPKEGPSILRIQQVVRGDSAAYFCASSPPSGLVSSTQYFGPGTRLTVL.

To note about this clone: The sample has other DNA sequences that encode this CDR3 too. The chain uses TRBV5-1 and TRBJ2-5, with D perhaps being TRBD1 or TRBD2 (5 bases each). The CDR3 spans 13 residues. V was trimmed by 4 bases and J by 2 bases, leaving 9 bases between them. Germline V lookup: CDR1 SGHRS, CDR2 YFSETQ. CDR3 coding DNA: TGCGCCAGCAGCGTGGGGGTTCAAGAGACCCAGTACTTC. As protein: CASSVGVQETQYF. The variable domain in full, with the rest retrieved from reference TRBV5-1 and TRBJ2-5, is KAGVTQTPRYLIKTRGQQVTLSCSPISGHRSVSWYQQTPGQGLQFLFEYFSETQRNKGNFPGRFSGRQFSNSRSEMNVSTLELGDSALYLCASSVGVQETQYFGPGTRLLVL.

There are a few counts of this clone. This chain connects TRBV6-1 to TRBJ2-7; weak D call: TRBD1 (5 bases). Trimming pared 6 bases from V and 3 bases from J, leaving 6 bases between. CDR1 is MNHNS, CDR2 SASEGT, per germline. The CDR3 contains 11 residues. The chain's CDR3 is CASRDNYEQYF. DNA of the CDR3: TGTGCCAGCAGGGACAACTACGAGCAGTACTTC.

This chain connects TRBV4-3 to TRBJ2-3; the D gene could be TRBD1 or TRBD2 (5 bases each). The CDR3 is made up of 16 amino acids. Trimming cost V 0 bases and J 5 bases, with 15 bases left between them. Germline CDR1 LGHNA, CDR2 YSLEER. CDR3: CASSQDLGGVGDTQYF. In DNA, the CDR3 is TGCGCCAGCAGCCAAGATCTTGGGGGAGTGGGAGATACGCAGTATTTT.

CDR3 in amino acids: CASRGDSMNTEAFF. The CDR3 region has the DNA TGTGCCAGCAGGGGGGACAGCATGAACACTGAAGCTTTCTTT. This sequence joins TRBV6-1 and TRBJ1-1, with 7 positions matching TRBD1. In germline, CDR1 is MNHNS, CDR2 SASEGT. J was trimmed by 0 bases and V by 6 bases; bases with no gene match: 4. CDR3 length: 14 amino acids.

The chain is built from TRBV28 and TRBJ2-7, with TRBD2 matching 9 bases. V was pared by 4 bases and J by 0 bases, with 13 bases of the junction left unmatched. The CDR3 length is 18 residues. The germline CDR1 and CDR2 sequences are MDHEN and SYDVKM. CDR3 sequence reads: CASSSILAAGGPSYEQYF. The CDR3 nucleotides read TGTGCCAGCAGTTCGATTCTTGCGGCGGGAGGGCCCTCCTACGAGCAGTACTTC.

The chain has TRBV30 and TRBJ2-3, with 7 nucleotides matching TRBD2. The CDR3 consists of 15 residues. V shed 3 bases, J shed 5 bases, and the junction held 11 bases outside the gene matches. Per germline, CDR1 GTSNPN and CDR2 SVGIG (reference sequence). CDR3 residues: CAWSGVGAGKDTQYF. CDR3 nucleotide sequence: TGTGCCTGGAGCGGTGTAGGAGCGGGGAAAGATACGCAGTATTTT.

The V gene is TRBV5-1, the J gene TRBJ1-1; TRBD1 is a possible D gene (6 bases). V lost 3 bases and J 1 base, leaving 13 bases between the germline ends. The CDR3 runs to 15 residues. Germline V gene data show CDR1 as SGHRS and CDR2 as YFSETQ. The CDR3 DNA follows: TGCGCCAGCAGCTGGGAAGGGGGAGCGAACACTGAAGCTTTCTTT. Its protein product is CASSWEGGANTEAFF.